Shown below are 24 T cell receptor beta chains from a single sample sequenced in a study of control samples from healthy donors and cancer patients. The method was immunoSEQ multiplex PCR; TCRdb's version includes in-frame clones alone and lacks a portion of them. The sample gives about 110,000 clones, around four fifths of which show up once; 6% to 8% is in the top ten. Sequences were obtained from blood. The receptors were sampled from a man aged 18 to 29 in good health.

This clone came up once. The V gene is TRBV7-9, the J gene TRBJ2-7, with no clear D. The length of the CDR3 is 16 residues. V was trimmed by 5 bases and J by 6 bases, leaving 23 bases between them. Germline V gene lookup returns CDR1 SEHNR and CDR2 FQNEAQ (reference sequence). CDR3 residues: CASSPIRATRWGEQYF. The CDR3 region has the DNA TGTGCCAGCAGCCCGATCCGGGCTACGCGTTGGGGCGAGCAGTACTTC.

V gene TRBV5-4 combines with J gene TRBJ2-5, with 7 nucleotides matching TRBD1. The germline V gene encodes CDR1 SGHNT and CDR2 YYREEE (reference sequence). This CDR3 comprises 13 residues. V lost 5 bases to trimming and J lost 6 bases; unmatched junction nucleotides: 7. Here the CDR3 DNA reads TGTGCCAGCAGTTATCAGGGGGAAAAGACCCAGTACTTC. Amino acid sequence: CASSYQGEKTQYF.

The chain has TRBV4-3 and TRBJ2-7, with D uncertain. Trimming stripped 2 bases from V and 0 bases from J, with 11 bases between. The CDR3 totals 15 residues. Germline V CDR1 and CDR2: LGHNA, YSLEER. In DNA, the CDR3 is TGCGCCAGCAGCCAAAACAGTGGGCTCTCCTACGAGCAGTACTTC. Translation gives CASSQNSGLSYEQYF.

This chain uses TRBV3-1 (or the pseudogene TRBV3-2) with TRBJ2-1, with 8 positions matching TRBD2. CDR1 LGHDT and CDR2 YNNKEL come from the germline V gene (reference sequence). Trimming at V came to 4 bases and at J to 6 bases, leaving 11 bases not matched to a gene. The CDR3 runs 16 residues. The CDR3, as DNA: TGTGCCAGCAGCCCCCATGTTGCGGGGGGATCCAATGAGCAGTTCTTC. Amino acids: CASSPHVAGGSNEQFF.

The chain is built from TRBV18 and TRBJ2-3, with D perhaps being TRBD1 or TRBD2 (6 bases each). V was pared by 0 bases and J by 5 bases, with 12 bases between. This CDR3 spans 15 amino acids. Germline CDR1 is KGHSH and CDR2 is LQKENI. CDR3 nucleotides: TGTGCCAGCTCACCACCGGGCAGGGGAGGAGATACGCAGTATTTT. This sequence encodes CASSPPGRGGDTQYF.

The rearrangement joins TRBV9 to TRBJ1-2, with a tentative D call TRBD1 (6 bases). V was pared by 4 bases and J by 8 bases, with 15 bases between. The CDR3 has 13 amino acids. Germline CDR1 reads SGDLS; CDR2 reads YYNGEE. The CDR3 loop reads CASSPQGLSGYTF. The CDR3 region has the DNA TGTGCCAGCAGCCCCCAGGGGCTGAGCGGCTACACCTTC.

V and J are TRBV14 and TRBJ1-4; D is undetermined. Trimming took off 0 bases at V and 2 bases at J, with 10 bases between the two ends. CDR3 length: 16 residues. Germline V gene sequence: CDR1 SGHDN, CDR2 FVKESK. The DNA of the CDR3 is TGTGCCAGCAGCCAAGATTGGGGTCAGACTAATGAAAAACTGTTTTTT. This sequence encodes CASSQDWGQTNEKLFF.

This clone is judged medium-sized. The CDR3 region is CASSLRDGGNRELFF. Written as DNA, the CDR3 is TGTGCCAGCAGCTTAAGGGACGGAGGGAACAGGGAGCTGTTTTTT. This sequence joins TRBV7-9 and TRBJ2-2, with D possibly matching TRBD2 (6 bases). CDR1 SEHNR and CDR2 FQNEAQ come from the germline V gene (reference sequence). The CDR3 extends over 15 amino acids. Trimming pared 2 bases from V and 9 bases from J, leaving 16 bases between.

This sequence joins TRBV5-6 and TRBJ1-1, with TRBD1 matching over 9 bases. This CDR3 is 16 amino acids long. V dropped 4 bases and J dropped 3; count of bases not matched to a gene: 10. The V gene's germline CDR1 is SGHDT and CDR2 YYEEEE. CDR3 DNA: TGTGCCAGCAGCCGAATACAGGGGGCAATGGACACTGAAGCTTTCTTT. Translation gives CASSRIQGAMDTEAFF.

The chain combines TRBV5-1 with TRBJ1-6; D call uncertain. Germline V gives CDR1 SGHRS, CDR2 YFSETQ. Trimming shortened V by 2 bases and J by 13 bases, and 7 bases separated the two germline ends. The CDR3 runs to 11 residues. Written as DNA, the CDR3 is TGCGCCAGCAGCTTCAGTCTGCCCCTCCACTTT. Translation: CASSFSLPLHF.

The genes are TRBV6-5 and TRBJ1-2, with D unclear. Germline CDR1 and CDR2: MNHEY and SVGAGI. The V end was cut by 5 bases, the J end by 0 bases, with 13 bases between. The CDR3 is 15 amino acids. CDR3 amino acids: CASSLRTGANYGYTF. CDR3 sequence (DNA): TGTGCCAGCAGTCTCCGGACTGGAGCTAACTATGGCTACACCTTC.

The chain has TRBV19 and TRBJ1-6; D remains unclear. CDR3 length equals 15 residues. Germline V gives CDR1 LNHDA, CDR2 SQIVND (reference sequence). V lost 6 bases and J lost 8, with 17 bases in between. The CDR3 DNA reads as TGTGCCAGTAGGTCCGGGATCGAGGTGGATTCACCCCTCCACTTT. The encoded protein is CASRSGIEVDSPLHF.

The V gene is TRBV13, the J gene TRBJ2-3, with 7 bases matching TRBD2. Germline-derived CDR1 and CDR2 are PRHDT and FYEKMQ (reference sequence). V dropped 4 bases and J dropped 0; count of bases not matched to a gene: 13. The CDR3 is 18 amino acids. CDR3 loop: CASSSITSDRTSTDTQYF. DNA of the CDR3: TGTGCCAGCAGCTCGATTACTAGCGACCGAACTAGCACAGATACGCAGTATTTT.

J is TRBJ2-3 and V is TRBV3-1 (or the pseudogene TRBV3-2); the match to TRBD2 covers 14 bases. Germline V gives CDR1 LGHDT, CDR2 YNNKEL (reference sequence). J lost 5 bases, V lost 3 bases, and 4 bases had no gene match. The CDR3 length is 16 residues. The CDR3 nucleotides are TGTGCCAGCAGCCATCGACTAGCGGGGGGGCGAGATACGCAGTATTTT. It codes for CASSHRLAGGRDTQYF.

The DNA for the CDR3 is TGTGCCATCGGTCTCGGGGAGACCCAGTACTTC. Translating it yields CAIGLGETQYF. V and J are TRBV10-3 and TRBJ2-5, with D unclear. The germline V and J ends were trimmed by 8 bases and 5 bases, with 9 bases remaining between them. CDR1 is ENHRY, CDR2 SYGVKD, per germline. The CDR3 loop spans 11 amino acids.

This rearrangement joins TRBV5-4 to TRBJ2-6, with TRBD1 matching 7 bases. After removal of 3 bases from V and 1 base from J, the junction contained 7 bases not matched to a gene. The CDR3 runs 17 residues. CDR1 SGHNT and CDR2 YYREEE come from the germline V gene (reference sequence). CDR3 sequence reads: CASSSQTGPSGANVLTF. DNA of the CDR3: TGTGCCAGCAGCTCCCAGACAGGGCCATCTGGGGCCAACGTCCTGACTTTC.

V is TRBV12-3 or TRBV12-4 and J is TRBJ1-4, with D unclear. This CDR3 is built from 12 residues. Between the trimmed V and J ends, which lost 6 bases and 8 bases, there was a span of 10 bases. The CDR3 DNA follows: TGTGCCAGCAGCCCCTCGGGGGAAAAACTGTTTTTT. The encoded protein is CASSPSGEKLFF.

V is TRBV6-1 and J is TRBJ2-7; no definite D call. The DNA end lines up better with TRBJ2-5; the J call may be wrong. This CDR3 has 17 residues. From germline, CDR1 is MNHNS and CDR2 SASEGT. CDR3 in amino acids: CASSEVLVADFQETQYF. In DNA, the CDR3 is TGTGCCAGCAGTGAAGTTTTGGTGGCAGATTTTCAAGAGACCCAGTACTTC.

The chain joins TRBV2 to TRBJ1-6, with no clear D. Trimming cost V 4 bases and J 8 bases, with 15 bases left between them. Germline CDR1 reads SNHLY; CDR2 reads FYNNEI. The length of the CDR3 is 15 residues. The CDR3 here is CASSGLARLYSPLHF. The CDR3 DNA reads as TGTGCCAGCAGTGGTCTGGCGAGGTTATATTCACCCCTCCACTTT.

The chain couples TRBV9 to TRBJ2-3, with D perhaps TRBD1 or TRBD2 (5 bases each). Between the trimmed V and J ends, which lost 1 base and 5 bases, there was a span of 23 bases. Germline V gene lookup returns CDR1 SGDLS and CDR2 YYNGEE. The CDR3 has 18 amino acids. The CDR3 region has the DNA TGTGCCAGCAGCGTACGGGGCTCGGGCCGCGTCGAGAGAGATACGCAGTATTTT. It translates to CASSVRGSGRVERDTQYF.

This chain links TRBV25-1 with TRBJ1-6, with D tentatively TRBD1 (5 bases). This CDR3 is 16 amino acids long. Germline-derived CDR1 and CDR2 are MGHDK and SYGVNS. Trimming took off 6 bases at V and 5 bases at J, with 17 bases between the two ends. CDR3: CASSPRGRGNNSPLHF. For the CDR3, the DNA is TGTGCCAGCAGCCCACGAGGTAGGGGTAATAATTCACCCCTCCACTTT. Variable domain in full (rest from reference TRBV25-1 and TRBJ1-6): EADIYQTPRYLVIGTGKKITLECSQTMGHDKMYWYQQDPGMELHLIHYSYGVNSTEKGDLSSESTVSRIRTEHFPLTLESARPSHTSQYLCASSPRGRGNNSPLHFGNGTRLTVT.

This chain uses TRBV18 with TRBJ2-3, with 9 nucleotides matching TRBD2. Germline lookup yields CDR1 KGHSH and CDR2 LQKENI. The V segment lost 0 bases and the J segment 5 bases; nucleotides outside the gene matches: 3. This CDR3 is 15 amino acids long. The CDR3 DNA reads TGTGCCAGCTCACCACCGGGACTAGCTAAAGATACGCAGTATTTT. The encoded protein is CASSPPGLAKDTQYF.

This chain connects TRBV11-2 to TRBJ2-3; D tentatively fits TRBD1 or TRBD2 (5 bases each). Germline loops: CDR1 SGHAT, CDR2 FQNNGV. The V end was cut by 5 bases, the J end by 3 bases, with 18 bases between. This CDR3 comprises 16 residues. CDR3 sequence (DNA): TGTGCCAGCAGCCCCCACGGGACGGGCGGGACAGATACGCAGTATTTT. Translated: CASSPHGTGGTDTQYF.

CDR3 in DNA: TGTGCCAGCAGCCGCGTGGATTACCAAGAGACCCAGTACTTC. It yields the protein CASSRVDYQETQYF. The chain links TRBV27 to TRBJ2-5; D gene ambiguous. CDR1 and CDR2 (germline): MNHEY, SMNVEV (reference sequence). The CDR3 sequence is 14 residues long. Trimming removed 6 bases from V and 0 bases from J, with 11 bases in between.